The 14 T cell receptor beta chains in this list originate from one sample, sequenced in a study of post-analysis software for immune sequencing data. These receptors are not linked to any known antigen. Unique molecular identifiers tagged the TCR beta cDNA libraries. TCRdb recomputed calls from the PCR reads with MiXCR, one row per CDR3 protein. The sample shows a few hundred thousand distinct CDR3 sequences, 36% of them seen only once. Study results and caveats: Patients had higher frequencies than controls of roughly 5 TRBV segments, including TRBV5-6, TRBV5-1 and TRBV20-1.

The sequenced sample consisted of blood. The receptors originated from a girl aged 5-17 years with multiple sclerosis.

V usage is TRBV27 and J usage is TRBJ2-1; D possibly matches TRBD1 or TRBD2 (6 bases each). Trimming removed 7 bases from V and 12 bases from J, with 22 bases in between. The CDR3 has 14 residues. From germline, CDR1 is MNHEY and CDR2 SMNVEV (reference sequence). The CDR3 protein is CASTTEGGWNRQFF. In nucleotides, the CDR3 is TGTGCCAGCACCACTGAAGGGGGGTGGAATCGGCAGTTCTTC.

The gene calls are TRBV6-5 and TRBJ2-4; 12 bases match TRBD2. The last part of the DNA fits TRBJ2-5 better; the J call may be wrong. The V gene's germline CDR1 is MNHEY and CDR2 SVGAGI. This CDR3 contains 17 residues. The CDR3 sequence is CASSYRGLAGSQETQYF. As DNA, the CDR3 is TGTGCCAGCAGTTACCGCGGACTAGCGGGGAGCCAAGAGACCCAGTACTTC.

This clonotype was recorded at least ten times. The V call is TRBV6-5, the J call TRBJ2-1, with D perhaps matching TRBD2 (6 bases). The CDR3 runs 13 residues. V was clipped by 6 bases and J by 6 bases, with 12 bases between them. From germline, CDR1 is MNHEY and CDR2 SVGAGI. CDR3 DNA sequence: TGTGCCAGCAGAGTACTAGCTCGCAATGAGCAGTTCTTC. It yields the protein CASRVLARNEQFF.

The chain uses TRBV29-1 and TRBJ1-3, with a possible D match to TRBD1 (6 bases). Germline V gene lookup returns CDR1 SQVTM and CDR2 ANQGSEA. V was trimmed by 5 bases and J by 4 bases, leaving 12 bases between them. The CDR3 extends over 13 amino acids. CDR3 residues: CSVRTGSGNTIYF. The CDR3 DNA follows: TGCAGCGTTCGTACAGGGTCGGGAAACACCATATATTTT.

On this clonotype itself: A much larger clone lies a single base off, so this may be a read error. CDR3 bases: TGTGCCAACAGCCAGAGGGAGGGGAGCGAGCAGTACTTC. Protein sequence: CANSQREGSEQYF. The chain has TRBV3-1 and TRBJ2-7, with 7 bases that match TRBD2. This CDR3 has 13 amino acids. Germline V CDR1 and CDR2: LGHDT, YNNKEL (reference sequence).

V is TRBV7-2 and J is TRBJ1-5, with D perhaps TRBD1 (6 bases). V was cut by 5 bases and J by 2 bases, with 16 bases left in between. Germline CDR1 reads SGHTA; CDR2 reads FQGNSA. This CDR3 has 16 residues. CDR3 in DNA: TGTGCCAGCAGCATTAGCGGGGGCCGTGGCAATCAGCCCCAGCATTTT. Encoded protein: CASSISGGRGNQPQHF.

The chain links TRBV28 to TRBJ1-1; 10 nucleotides align to TRBD1. Germline V CDR1 and CDR2: MDHEN, SYDVKM. The CDR3 consists of 17 residues. Trimming at V came to 10 bases and at J to 3 bases, leaving 17 bases not matched to a gene. CDR3 nucleotides: TGTGCCACAACCCTAGGACCCCGGGACAGGGGAGACACTGAAGCTTTCTTT. Translating gives CATTLGPRDRGDTEAFF.

This clonotype has more than one count but fewer than ten. One base away lies a much larger clone, so this may be a sequencing read error. This sequence joins TRBV5-1 and TRBJ2-5, with D unclear. CDR1 and CDR2 from the germline V gene are SGHRS and YFSETQ. CDR3 length: 16 residues. CDR3: CAGSLVPAAYQETQYF. CDR3 coding DNA: TGCGCCGGCAGCTTGGTCCCGGCCGCGTACCAAGAGACCCAGTACTTC.

This clonotype was detected many times. V is TRBV6-6 and J is TRBJ2-3; possibly TRBD1 for D (6 bases). The germline CDR1 and CDR2 sequences are MNHNY and SVGAGI (reference sequence). Trimming took off 2 bases at V and 3 bases at J, with 9 bases between the two ends. This CDR3 comprises 14 residues. Here the CDR3 reads CASSYGDTTDTQYF. CDR3 DNA: TGTGCCAGCAGTTACGGGGACACGACAGATACGCAGTATTTT.

The sample holds many counts of this clonotype. V gene TRBV2 combines with J gene TRBJ1-4; TRBD1 matches at 8 bases. This CDR3 region has 14 residues. CDR1 is SNHLY, CDR2 FYNNEI, per germline. Unmatched junction bases numbered 3, after V lost 2 bases and J lost 7 bases. CDR3: CASSESGGVEKLFF. CDR3 nucleotide sequence: TGTGCCAGCAGTGAATCAGGGGGCGTTGAAAAACTGTTTTTT.

This clonotype has just one count. V and J are TRBV27 and TRBJ2-3, with TRBD1 matching over 9 bases. Germline lookup yields CDR1 MNHEY and CDR2 SMNVEV (reference sequence). The CDR3 consists of 13 residues. The trim removed 7 bases at V and 5 bases at J, leaving 4 bases unmatched. CDR3 in amino acids: CASTGTGIDTQYF. The DNA for the CDR3 is TGTGCCAGCACCGGGACAGGGATAGATACGCAGTATTTT.

This clonotype was seen repeatedly, ten times or more. This chain connects TRBV7-2 to TRBJ2-5; D is uncertain. The V gene's germline CDR1 is SGHTA and CDR2 FQGNSA. This CDR3 is 13 amino acids long. V gave up 5 bases and J gave up 4 bases, with 11 bases separating them. Here the CDR3 reads CASSSGIRETQYF. CDR3 DNA: TGTGCCAGCAGCAGTGGCATCCGAGAGACCCAGTACTTC.

This clonotype was seen ten or more times. V gene TRBV9 combines with J gene TRBJ1-1; the D gene is possibly TRBD1 (6 bases). Trimming left V 3 bases short and J 3 bases short, with 12 bases between. The CDR3 is made up of 14 amino acids. The germline gives CDR1 SGDLS, CDR2 YYNGEE. The CDR3 protein is CASSALTGYTEAFF. CDR3 nucleotide sequence: TGTGCCAGCAGCGCTCTGACAGGTTACACTGAAGCTTTCTTT.

The rearrangement uses TRBV5-1 and TRBJ2-4, with D unresolved. The better agreement between TRBJ2-7 and the DNA end casts doubt on the J call. The germline CDR1 and CDR2 sequences are SGHRS and YFSETQ. The CDR3 runs to 13 residues. The CDR3 sequence: CASSWTVGYEQYF. CDR3 DNA: TGCGCCAGCAGCTGGACGGTAGGATACGAGCAGTACTTC.